The 16 T cell receptor beta chains in this list originate from one sample, sequenced in a study of blood T cell repertoires in COVID-19. Clones were read by immunoSEQ multiplex PCR, and TCRdb kept only the in-frame ones, dropping some. In the table there are 150,000 to 200,000 clones, around 89% of which are singletons. The sequenced sample was PBMCs or T cells enriched from blood (not recorded which). The receptor source for this set is a woman younger than 35 who had recovered from COVID-19.

The V and J genes are TRBV7-2 and TRBJ2-1, with 14 nucleotides matching TRBD2. The CDR3 spans 17 residues. Per the germline V gene, CDR1 is SGHTA and CDR2 is FQGNSA. Germline trimming cut 4 bases from V and 6 bases from J; bases unmatched to any gene: 8. Here the CDR3 reads CASSSGGGLAGVNEQFF. CDR3 nucleotide sequence: TGTGCCAGCAGCTCCGGCGGGGGACTAGCGGGAGTCAATGAGCAGTTCTTC.

The genes are TRBV6-5 and TRBJ1-6; 9 bases line up with TRBD1. Trimming took 6 bases from V and 13 from J; bases not matched to a gene: 13. Germline V gene data show CDR1 as MNHEY and CDR2 as SVGAGI. The CDR3 length is 15 residues. CDR3 DNA sequence: TGTGCCAGCAGGCTAGGGACAGGGCCTCTCTCTCCCCTCCACTTT. This sequence encodes CASRLGTGPLSPLHF.

A few counts support this clone. V and J are TRBV13 and TRBJ2-1; no definite D call. The germline gives CDR1 PRHDT, CDR2 FYEKMQ (reference sequence). Trimming stripped 0 bases from V and 8 bases from J, with 11 bases between. The CDR3 consists of 14 residues. This CDR3 is CASSLGLNLYEQFF. CDR3 coding DNA: TGTGCCAGCAGCTTAGGCCTAAATCTCTATGAGCAGTTCTTC.

The rearrangement links TRBV2 to TRBJ2-1; D is unresolved. This CDR3 comprises 11 residues. V lost 6 bases and J lost 4, with 4 bases in between. Germline V CDR1 and CDR2: SNHLY, FYNNEI. The CDR3 DNA reads as TGTGCCAGCAGGGAGTACAATGAGCAGTTCTTC. The encoded protein is CASREYNEQFF.

The gene calls are TRBV15 and TRBJ1-5; 8 bases map to TRBD1. The CDR3 is 15 amino acids. Germline trimming cut 7 bases from V and 4 bases from J; bases unmatched to any gene: 9. Looked up from germline, CDR1 is LNHNV and CDR2 is YYDKDF (reference sequence). For the CDR3, the DNA is TGTGCCACCAAGCAGGCCAGGGGGCTTAATCAGCCCCAGCATTTT. This translates into CATKQARGLNQPQHF.

This clone was found once. This rearrangement joins TRBV7-9 to TRBJ2-2; 9 positions agree with TRBD1. This CDR3 has 17 residues. Trimming cost V 7 bases and J 1 base; bases outside gene matches: 10. Germline V CDR1 and CDR2: SEHNR, FQNEAQ (reference sequence). For the CDR3, the DNA is TGTGCCAGCACCAAAGGCACGGACAGGGGGAACACCGGGGAGCTGTTTTTT. Amino acid sequence: CASTKGTDRGNTGELFF.

The CDR3 coding sequence is TGTGCCAGCAGTACTATTAGCGGGAGCATAGGGGAGACCCAGTACTTC. Translation: CASSTISGSIGETQYF. The rearrangement links TRBV28 to TRBJ2-5; 9 bases agree with TRBD2. CDR1 and CDR2 (germline): MDHEN, SYDVKM. The V and J ends lost 5 bases and 5 bases, in that order; junction bases with no gene match: 12. This CDR3 comprises 16 residues.

The chain recombines TRBV4-1 with TRBJ1-1, with 9 nucleotides matching TRBD1. This CDR3 is 16 amino acids long. CDR1 and CDR2 from the germline V gene are MGHRA and YSYEKL. V trimming: 1 base; J trimming: 0 bases; junction bases outside the gene matches: 3. The CDR3: CASSQGGTGMNTEAFF. Written as DNA, the CDR3 is TGCGCCAGCAGCCAAGGCGGGACAGGGATGAACACTGAAGCTTTCTTT.

This chain links TRBV5-1 with TRBJ1-2; 8 bases are shared with TRBD1. V shed 5 bases, J shed 6 bases, and the junction held 3 bases outside the gene matches. Germline loops: CDR1 SGHRS, CDR2 YFSETQ. CDR3 length: 12 residues. In nucleotides, the CDR3 is TGCGCCAGCAGTTGGACAGGGAATGGCTACACCTTC. Translated: CASSWTGNGYTF.

This chain connects TRBV3-1 (or the pseudogene TRBV3-2) to TRBJ2-7; TRBD2 matches at 7 bases. The CDR3 runs to 15 residues. V dropped 4 bases and J dropped 4; count of bases not matched to a gene: 10. From germline, CDR1 is LGHDT and CDR2 YNNKEL (reference sequence). In nucleotides, the CDR3 is TGTGCCAGCAGCCCTTGGGCTAGCGGAGGTTACGAGCAGTACTTC. It yields the protein CASSPWASGGYEQYF.

The chain recombines TRBV12-5 with TRBJ2-5; a weak D match, TRBD2 (5 bases). The V end lost 5 bases, the J end lost 2 bases, and 12 bases lay between the germline ends. The CDR3 runs 14 residues. CDR1 is LGHNT, CDR2 FRNRAP, per germline. In nucleotides, the CDR3 is TGTGCTAGTGGTATTGGTGGGAGTCAAGAGACCCAGTACTTC. It specifies CASGIGGSQETQYF. The variable domain in full, completed from reference TRBV12-5 and TRBJ2-5, reads DARVTQTPRHKVTEMGQEVTMRCQPILGHNTVFWYRQTMMQGLELLAYFRNRAPLDDSGMPKDRFSAEMPDATLATLKIQPSEPRDSAVYFCASGIGGSQETQYFGPGTRLLVL.

CDR3 in amino acids: CASSLGTSSELTDTQYF. In DNA form, the CDR3 reads TGCGCCAGCAGCTTGGGGACTAGCTCGGAGTTAACAGATACGCAGTATTTT. This sequence joins TRBV5-1 and TRBJ2-3, with TRBD2 matching over 8 bases. Trimming at V came to 0 bases and at J to 3 bases, leaving 9 bases not matched to a gene. CDR1 SGHRS and CDR2 YFSETQ come from the germline V gene. The length of the CDR3 is 17 residues.

The CDR3 protein is CATSLAVRGYEQYF. The DNA of the CDR3 is TGTGCCACCAGCTTGGCCGTCAGGGGGTACGAGCAGTACTTC. V is TRBV15 and J is TRBJ2-7; 7 nucleotides agree with TRBD1. The CDR3 loop spans 14 amino acids. V shed 5 bases and J 4 bases; nucleotides not matched to a gene: 8. The germline V gene has CDR1 LNHNV and CDR2 YYDKDF (reference sequence).

This clone was found once. The chain links TRBV5-1 to TRBJ2-1; TRBD1 is a possible D gene (6 bases). The germline V and J ends were trimmed by 0 bases and 9 bases, with 13 bases remaining between them. Per the germline V gene, CDR1 is SGHRS and CDR2 is YFSETQ. The CDR3 length is 14 residues. The CDR3 nucleotides read TGCGCCAGCAGCTTGGCCTCAGGGGTTGCTGAGCAGTTCTTC. Protein sequence: CASSLASGVAEQFF.

This chain uses TRBV27 with TRBJ1-2; weak D call: TRBD1 (5 bases). The CDR3 has 13 residues. Trimming cost V 5 bases and J 4 bases, with 11 bases left between them. Germline CDR1 MNHEY, CDR2 SMNVEV (reference sequence). The chain's CDR3 is CASSRQGPYGYTF. The CDR3 DNA follows: TGTGCCAGCAGTCGCCAGGGTCCCTATGGCTACACCTTC.

This rearrangement joins TRBV5-5 to TRBJ2-5; perhaps TRBD2 as D (5 bases). The V gene lost 2 bases and the J gene lost 1 base, with 12 bases spanning the gap. The germline gives CDR1 SGHKS, CDR2 YYEKEE (reference sequence). There are 15 residues in the CDR3. The CDR3 protein is CASSLGDGLQETQYF. CDR3 bases: TGTGCCAGCAGCTTAGGCGACGGACTCCAAGAGACCCAGTACTTC.